The source of this T cell receptor beta chain is a study of PD-L1 blockade in urothelial cancer. Study information: It was at 3 weeks (second dose) and 6 weeks after treatment start that blood was analyzed.

The ends were cut back, 6 bases at V and 4 bases at J, with 15 bases in the middle. This CDR3 comprises 14 residues. Germline assignment: CDR1 LNHDA and CDR2 SQIVND (reference sequence). This clone came up a few times. The repertoire was sequenced with immunoSEQ multiplex PCR; TCRdb's copy has only in-frame clones and lacks some. Of tens of thousands of clones listed, approximately 80% are singletons. Time point meaning: pretreatment peripheral blood. This receptor was obtained from a man in his sixties or seventies with urothelial cancer. This chain joins TRBV19 and TRBJ1-2, with no clear D. The sequencing here drew on PBMCs, taken around atezolizumab (anti-PD-L1) treatment. The CDR3 DNA reads as TGTGCCAGTAGCCGACTTACTCGGGGCTATGGCTACACCTTC. Protein sequence: CASSRLTRGYGYTF.